The 16 T cell receptor beta chains below come from one sample, sequenced in a study of blood T cells in healthy people across ages. The use of a sample-barcoded 5' primer and a J-beta primer mix characterized a second PCR of about 7 to 12 cycles. In TCRdb, the 5' RACE reads were re-called with MiXCR into one record per CDR3 protein. The sample contains 1.5 million to 2 million distinct CDR3 sequences, 28% of which appear only once. Sample: blood. Receptors originate from a woman aged 25 to 39 in good health.

The chain links TRBV9 to TRBJ1-4, with 9 bases that match TRBD1. This CDR3 is built from 16 residues. After removal of 2 bases from V and 5 bases from J, the junction contained 7 bases not matched to a gene. From germline, CDR1 is SGDLS and CDR2 YYNGEE. The CDR3 DNA sequence: TGTGCCAGCAGCGTGGCCTCCGGGACAGGGAATGAAAAACTGTTTTTT. This translates into CASSVASGTGNEKLFF.

The V call is TRBV5-1, the J call TRBJ2-1; 10 nucleotides line up with TRBD1. V was clipped by 1 base and J by 8 bases; unmatched bases: 6. The CDR3 consists of 15 residues. Germline V gene data show CDR1 as SGHRS and CDR2 as YFSETQ. CDR3 residues: CASSLRTGGVDEQFF. In nucleotides, the CDR3 is TGCGCCAGCAGCTTGAGGACAGGGGGTGTCGATGAGCAGTTCTTC.

This chain links TRBV29-1 with TRBJ1-1; D unclear. This CDR3 spans 13 amino acids. Trimming cost V 4 bases and J 1 base, with 10 bases left between them. Germline V gives CDR1 SQVTM, CDR2 ANQGSEA. The CDR3 loop is CSVGGRANTEAFF. The CDR3 region has the DNA TGCAGCGTTGGCGGGCGAGCGAACACTGAAGCTTTCTTT.

CDR3 amino acids: CASSAAQGYGETQYF. The CDR3 nucleotides are TGTGCCAGCAGCGCCGCACAGGGCTACGGGGAGACCCAGTACTTC. V is TRBV9 and J is TRBJ2-5; D might be TRBD1 (6 bases). Looked up from germline, CDR1 is SGDLS and CDR2 is YYNGEE. This CDR3 spans 15 amino acids. The V gene lost 3 bases and the J gene lost 5 bases, with 17 bases spanning the gap.

The V and J genes are TRBV12-3 or TRBV12-4 and TRBJ1-6; 7 bases agree with TRBD1. The CDR3 is made up of 15 amino acids. J was trimmed by 5 bases and V by 4 bases; bases with no gene match: 5. The DNA of the CDR3 is TGTGCCAGCAGTTCCCCTGGGACAGATAATTCACCCCTCCACTTT. Translated: CASSSPGTDNSPLHF.

V is TRBV6-5 and J is TRBJ2-6; D may be TRBD1 or TRBD2 (5 bases each). V was shortened by 0 bases and J by 4 bases, with 13 bases between the two germline ends. Germline CDR1 and CDR2: MNHEY and SVGAGI. The CDR3 extends over 17 amino acids. CDR3 bases: TGTGCCAGCAGTTACTCGGCAGGGTGGGGGGGGGCCAACGTCCTGACTTTC. Translation: CASSYSAGWGGANVLTF.

This clonotype was picked up a small number of times. J is TRBJ2-7 and V is TRBV27; D perhaps matches TRBD1 (6 bases). V dropped 5 bases and J dropped 2 bases, with 16 bases sitting between them. This CDR3 has 15 amino acids. Germline loops: CDR1 MNHEY, CDR2 SMNVEV (reference sequence). The CDR3 DNA follows: TGTGCCAGCAGTCCCGACAGGTTCGGGCCCTACGAGCAGTACTTC. Encoded protein: CASSPDRFGPYEQYF.

The J gene is TRBJ2-7, the V gene TRBV5-6; 7 bases line up with TRBD2. The CDR3 length is 14 residues. Germline V gene lookup returns CDR1 SGHDT and CDR2 YYEEEE. The junction had 8 bases not matched to a gene; V was cut back by 4 bases and J by 4 bases. For the CDR3, the DNA is TGTGCCAGCAGCCCTAGGGACTACGGATACGAGCAGTACTTC. The encoded protein is CASSPRDYGYEQYF.

This chain joins TRBV6-6 and TRBJ1-4; weak D call: TRBD1 (6 bases). Trimming cost V 2 bases and J 7 bases, with 11 bases left between them. The CDR3 has 14 residues. CDR1 and CDR2 from the germline V gene are MNHNY and SVGAGI (reference sequence). The CDR3, as DNA: TGTGCCAGCAGTTACGGCAGGGGAAGTGAAAAACTGTTTTTT. Translated, it gives CASSYGRGSEKLFF.

V is TRBV29-1 and J is TRBJ1-2; 12 positions match TRBD1. Trimming removed 6 bases from V and 7 bases from J; junction bases left unmatched: 9. Looked up from germline, CDR1 is SQVTM and CDR2 is ANQGSEA. This CDR3 has 14 amino acids. CDR3 amino acids: CSVPGTGGAGGYTF. The CDR3 DNA is TGCAGCGTCCCCGGGACAGGGGGCGCGGGTGGCTACACCTTC.

This clonotype was counted at least ten times. The chain has TRBV29-1 and TRBJ2-7; a weak D match, TRBD2 (6 bases). The V gene's germline CDR1 is SQVTM and CDR2 ANQGSEA. V was cut by 1 base and J by 4 bases, with 17 bases left in between. The CDR3 loop spans 15 amino acids. The CDR3 protein is CSVEVPRGLRYEQYF. Here the CDR3 DNA reads TGCAGCGTTGAAGTCCCCCGGGGACTTCGTTACGAGCAGTACTTC.

V gene TRBV12-3 or TRBV12-4 combines with J gene TRBJ1-5; no reliable D call. There are 13 residues in the CDR3. V lost 4 bases, J lost 6 bases, and 10 bases lay in between. The CDR3 region is CASSSMVGQPQHF. CDR3 bases: TGTGCCAGCAGTTCTATGGTGGGTCAGCCCCAGCATTTT.

The rearrangement links TRBV20-1 to TRBJ2-3, with 10 bases identical to TRBD2. This CDR3 has 15 amino acids. Looked up from germline, CDR1 is DFQATT and CDR2 is SNEGSKA (reference sequence). J lost 1 base, V lost 3 bases, and 4 bases had no gene match. CDR3 amino acids: CSASGGLARTDTQYF. DNA for the CDR3: TGCAGTGCTAGTGGGGGACTAGCGCGCACAGATACGCAGTATTTT.

The chain is built from TRBV5-1 and TRBJ2-4; maybe TRBD2 (5 bases). V lost 0 bases and J lost 13, with 17 bases in between. CDR1 SGHRS and CDR2 YFSETQ come from the germline V gene. There are 14 residues in the CDR3. CDR3 in DNA: TGCGCCAGCAGCTTGGAGCACACAGCCGGGGAGCAGTACTTC. Its protein product is CASSLEHTAGEQYF.

J is TRBJ2-7 and V is TRBV5-1; D might be TRBD1 (6 bases). Germline CDR1 reads SGHRS; CDR2 reads YFSETQ. CDR3 length: 18 amino acids. Trimming removed 0 bases at V and 6 bases at J, with 25 bases between. The CDR3 DNA sequence: TGCGCCAGCAGCTTGGGCTTCATCTTACAGGGTTGGGAAATCGAGCAGTACTTC. Protein: CASSLGFILQGWEIEQYF.

J is TRBJ1-5 and V is TRBV16, with D perhaps matching TRBD1 (6 bases). CDR1 is KGHSY, CDR2 FQNENV, per germline. CDR3 length: 15 amino acids. V was clipped by 2 bases and J by 1 base, with 9 bases between them. The CDR3 is CASSQRGESNQPQHF. DNA for the CDR3: TGTGCCAGCAGCCAAAGGGGGGAGAGCAATCAGCCCCAGCATTTT.